These 32 T cell receptor beta chains were sequenced from one sample in a study of a mutant IDH1 vaccine in newly diagnosed glioma. Stated time point: baseline, week 1 (first vaccination visit). Treatment specified: pre-vaccination baseline after standard-of-care therapy. Data came from immunoSEQ multiplex PCR; TCRdb stores just in-frame clones and leaves some out. In the table there are 12,000 to 15,000 clones, around 89% of which are singletons. The source material was PBMCs, sampled from a glioma patient treated with radiotherapy, temozolomide or both. These receptors all come from a woman in her 40s with glioma. Some clones in this sample may be carry-over from other donors' samples.

This chain connects TRBV19 to TRBJ1-1, with 9 bases lining up with TRBD1. The CDR3 is 16 residues long. V lost 5 bases, J lost 2 bases, and 9 bases stayed unmatched. CDR1 and CDR2 from the germline V gene are LNHDA and SQIVND (reference sequence). CDR3: CASSRGQGTYNTEAFF. CDR3 bases: TGTGCCAGTAGTCGGGGACAGGGCACATATAACACTGAAGCTTTCTTT.

This chain joins TRBV6-6 and TRBJ1-2; 8 nucleotides agree with TRBD1. J was trimmed by 2 bases and V by 6 bases; bases with no gene match: 5. The CDR3 covers 14 residues. The germline CDR1 and CDR2 sequences are MNHNY and SVGAGI (reference sequence). The CDR3 DNA is TGTGCCAGCAGGAGAGGACAGGGAAACTATGGCTACACCTTC. Translation gives CASRRGQGNYGYTF.

The gene calls are TRBV19 and TRBJ1-6; D ambiguous. Germline values: CDR1 LNHDA, CDR2 SQIVND (reference sequence). Trimming pared 5 bases from V and 0 bases from J, leaving 11 bases between. The CDR3 runs 16 residues. The CDR3 nucleotides read TGTGCCAGTAGTCAATGGGGTAGCTCCTATAATTCACCCCTCCACTTT. As protein: CASSQWGSSYNSPLHF.

The chain links TRBV5-1 to TRBJ1-6; D uncertain. This CDR3 has 15 amino acids. Trimming removed 4 bases at V and 4 bases at J, with 12 bases between. Germline CDR1 and CDR2: SGHRS and YFSETQ. For the CDR3, the DNA is TGCGCCAGCAGCCTCAGGACGGCTTATAATTCACCCCTCCACTTT. Protein: CASSLRTAYNSPLHF.

The chain is built from TRBV27 and TRBJ1-2; tentative D call: TRBD1 (5 bases). Germline CDR1 MNHEY, CDR2 SMNVEV (reference sequence). V dropped 2 bases and J dropped 6 bases, with 13 bases sitting between them. CDR3 length equals 14 residues. CDR3 sequence reads: CASSLSGGGDGYTF. The CDR3 DNA sequence: TGTGCCAGCAGTTTAAGTGGGGGTGGTGATGGCTACACCTTC.

This clone was recorded only once. The CDR3, as DNA: TGTGCCACCAGCAGAGCTCAGGGCCCCGGGGAGCTGTTTTTT. Translated, it gives CATSRAQGPGELFF. This chain connects TRBV15 to TRBJ2-2, with TRBD1 as a possible D gene (5 bases). Germline CDR1 LNHNV, CDR2 YYDKDF (reference sequence). Trimming cost V 1 base and J 6 bases, with 9 bases left between them. The length of the CDR3 is 14 residues.

The chain couples TRBV30 to TRBJ2-2, with TRBD2 matching 12 bases. Trimming took 7 bases from V and 6 from J; bases not matched to a gene: 6. The CDR3 extends over 14 amino acids. In germline, CDR1 is GTSNPN, CDR2 SVGIG (reference sequence). The CDR3 DNA reads as TGTGCCTCCCCCGGGACTAGCGGGTCCGGGGAGCTGTTTTTT. Residues: CASPGTSGSGELFF.

The chain carries TRBV15 and TRBJ2-7; no reliable D call. V lost 0 bases and J lost 6, with 15 bases in between. The CDR3 has 15 amino acids. CDR1 is LNHNV, CDR2 YYDKDF, per germline (reference sequence). This CDR3 is CATSRDKVATFEQYF. The CDR3 DNA follows: TGTGCCACCAGCAGAGATAAGGTAGCCACTTTCGAGCAGTACTTC.

The CDR3 sequence is CASSSSGTGESEAFF. CDR3 DNA: TGTGCCAGCAGTTCCTCCGGGACAGGAGAATCTGAAGCTTTCTTT. This rearrangement joins TRBV27 to TRBJ1-1; TRBD1 matches at 8 bases. The ends lost 4 bases at V and 6 bases at J; junction bases unmatched: 10. CDR3 length equals 15 residues. CDR1 is MNHEY, CDR2 SMNVEV, per germline (reference sequence).

The chain couples TRBV6-6 to TRBJ2-1; 9 positions match TRBD2. This CDR3 contains 13 residues. The V gene's germline CDR1 is MNHNY and CDR2 SVGAGI (reference sequence). The J segment lost 9 bases and the V segment lost 5 bases, leaving 5 bases of the junction unmatched. Here the CDR3 reads CASSKAGGGEQFF. The CDR3 DNA is TGTGCCAGCAGTAAGGCGGGAGGGGGTGAGCAGTTCTTC.

The chain is built from TRBV2 and TRBJ1-5; unclear D gene. Deletions cut 6 bases from V and 0 bases from J, with 9 bases between. Germline values: CDR1 SNHLY, CDR2 FYNNEI. The CDR3 is made up of 14 amino acids. CDR3 residues: CASRPFNSNQPQHF. In DNA, the CDR3 is TGTGCCAGCAGGCCCTTTAATAGCAATCAGCCCCAGCATTTT.

The V gene is TRBV5-4, the J gene TRBJ1-1; no clear D. The germline V gene encodes CDR1 SGHNT and CDR2 YYREEE (reference sequence). The CDR3 runs to 12 residues. With 0 bases removed from V and 3 bases from J, the gap between germline ends came to 3 bases. CDR3 nucleotide sequence: TGTGCCAGCAGCTTGGCCCACACTGAAGCTTTCTTT. Protein: CASSLAHTEAFF.

V and J are TRBV5-1 and TRBJ2-6, with a weak D call TRBD2 (6 bases). CDR1 and CDR2 from the germline V gene are SGHRS and YFSETQ. This CDR3 spans 18 amino acids. Deletions cut 0 bases from V and 0 bases from J, with 13 bases between. CDR3 sequence (DNA): TGCGCCAGCAGCTTGGGGGGCGGGGCGATCTCTGGGGCCAACGTCCTGACTTTC. Translating gives CASSLGGGAISGANVLTF.

V is TRBV7-8 and J is TRBJ2-3; 14 bases match TRBD2. The CDR3 covers 17 residues. The V and J ends lost 4 bases and 7 bases, in that order; junction bases with no gene match: 10. CDR1 and CDR2 from the germline V gene are SGHVS and FQNEAQ. The CDR3: CASSSPGTSGGSNTQYF. In DNA form, the CDR3 reads TGTGCCAGCAGCTCGCCCGGGACTAGCGGGGGCTCGAATACGCAGTATTTT. The whole variable domain, filled in from reference TRBV7-8 and TRBJ2-3, reads GAGVSQSPRYKVAKRGQDVALRCDPISGHVSLFWYQQALGQGPEFLTYFQNEAQLDKSGLPSDRFFAERPEGSVSTLKIQRTQQEDSAVYLCASSSPGTSGGSNTQYFGPGTRLTVL.

This chain uses TRBV6-4 with TRBJ2-7, with no clear D. CDR3 size: 9 residues. Trimming removed 8 bases at V and 6 bases at J, with 5 bases between. Germline CDR1 and CDR2: MRHNA and SNTAGT. CDR3 DNA: TGTGCCAGCTCCCCCGAGCAGTACTTC. This gives the protein CASSPEQYF.

J is TRBJ2-3 and V is TRBV5-1, with TRBD2 as a possible D gene (7 bases). The CDR3 has 15 amino acids. V was pared by 4 bases and J by 0 bases, with 12 bases between. In germline, CDR1 is SGHRS, CDR2 YFSETQ. This CDR3 reads CASSGAGASTDTQYF. The CDR3 DNA is TGCGCCAGCAGCGGGGCGGGGGCCAGCACAGATACGCAGTATTTT.

The chain combines TRBV5-4 with TRBJ2-1; D is perhaps TRBD2 (7 bases). The V gene lost 0 bases and the J gene lost 6 bases, with 16 bases spanning the gap. The CDR3 is 16 amino acids. The germline CDR1 and CDR2 sequences are SGHNT and YYREEE (reference sequence). CDR3 DNA sequence: TGTGCCAGCAGCTTGGCCAGGGGAAGGGGGGGCAATGAGCAGTTCTTC. It translates to CASSLARGRGGNEQFF.

The chain recombines TRBV6-1 with TRBJ2-4, with D possibly matching TRBD2 (5 bases). V lost 2 bases, J lost 3 bases, and 14 bases lay in between. Germline-derived CDR1 and CDR2 are MNHNS and SASEGT. The CDR3 is made up of 16 amino acids. CDR3 in amino acids: CASSETFEGSKNIQYF. CDR3 nucleotide sequence: TGTGCCAGCAGTGAAACGTTTGAGGGTAGCAAAAACATTCAGTACTTC.

CDR3 DNA: TGTGCCAGCAGTCCTTCGGGCGATGAGCAGTTCTTC. As protein: CASSPSGDEQFF. The chain couples TRBV2 to TRBJ2-1; D ambiguous. V was trimmed by 5 bases and J by 8 bases, leaving 10 bases between them. The germline gives CDR1 SNHLY, CDR2 FYNNEI. The CDR3 is 12 amino acids.

The V call is TRBV6-4, the J call TRBJ2-5, with unresolved D. Germline V gene lookup returns CDR1 MRHNA and CDR2 SNTAGT. The V end lost 7 bases, the J end lost 0 bases, and 3 bases lay between the germline ends. The CDR3 runs to 11 residues. Here the CDR3 DNA reads TGTGCCAGCACTAACCAAGAGACCCAGTACTTC. This encodes CASTNQETQYF.

This clone was seen only once. This chain links TRBV7-2 with TRBJ2-7; D is unresolved. CDR3 length equals 15 residues. V was cut by 2 bases and J by 7 bases, with 18 bases left in between. The germline V gene encodes CDR1 SGHTA and CDR2 FQGNSA. The chain's CDR3 is CASSLPRTAVGEQYF. The CDR3, as DNA: TGTGCCAGCAGCTTACCCCGGACGGCCGTAGGGGAGCAGTACTTC.

The chain has TRBV5-1 and TRBJ2-1; TRBD1 might be the D (5 bases). Looked up from germline, CDR1 is SGHRS and CDR2 is YFSETQ. The CDR3 is made up of 16 amino acids. Trimming stripped 0 bases from V and 2 bases from J, with 12 bases between. This CDR3 is CASSLEGQGTYNEQFF. As DNA, the CDR3 is TGCGCCAGCAGCTTGGAAGGGCAGGGCACCTACAATGAGCAGTTCTTC.

This chain uses TRBV7-3 with TRBJ2-5; D is possibly TRBD2 (5 bases). V gave up 5 bases and J gave up 1 base, with 11 bases separating them. Germline V lookup: CDR1 SGHTA, CDR2 FQGTGA. The CDR3 extends over 14 amino acids. CDR3 DNA sequence: TGTGCCAGCAGCCGTGGCGGGTCCCAAGAGACCCAGTACTTC. Its protein is CASSRGGSQETQYF.

This chain connects TRBV5-1 to TRBJ2-1; 13 bases are a match to TRBD2. Per the germline V gene, CDR1 is SGHRS and CDR2 is YFSETQ. V was clipped by 4 bases and J by 10 bases; unmatched bases: 14. This CDR3 region has 17 residues. CDR3 DNA: TGCGCCAGCAGCCCTGGACTAGCGGGAGCAGTCTGGCTAGAGCAGTTCTTC. It translates to CASSPGLAGAVWLEQFF.

The chain uses TRBV6-4 and TRBJ1-5; D ambiguous. V lost 6 bases to trimming and J lost 0 bases, with 12 bases between them. In germline, CDR1 is MRHNA, CDR2 SNTAGT. The CDR3 runs 15 residues. This CDR3 is CASREFSYSNQPQHF. The CDR3 nucleotides read TGTGCCAGCAGGGAATTCAGCTATAGCAATCAGCCCCAGCATTTT.

This clone was found once. The V and J genes are TRBV5-1 and TRBJ2-1; maybe TRBD2 (6 bases). The V end lost 4 bases, the J end lost 6 bases, and 14 bases lay between the germline ends. CDR3 length: 14 residues. Germline V lookup: CDR1 SGHRS, CDR2 YFSETQ. CDR3 DNA: TGCGCCAGCAGCGCGAATGGGGGAGGCAATGAGCAGTTCTTC. Residues: CASSANGGGNEQFF.

The chain carries TRBV7-9 and TRBJ2-7, with D possibly being TRBD1 (6 bases). This CDR3 spans 13 amino acids. Trimming left V 5 bases short and J 5 bases short, with 13 bases between. The germline V gene has CDR1 SEHNR and CDR2 FQNEAQ (reference sequence). The CDR3 nucleotides read TGTGCCAGCAGCCCCCCAGGGGAGAACGAGCAGTACTTC. It translates to CASSPPGENEQYF.

The V gene is TRBV30, the J gene TRBJ1-4, with a possible D match to TRBD1 (6 bases). In germline, CDR1 is GTSNPN, CDR2 SVGIG (reference sequence). V lost 3 bases and J lost 8, with 13 bases in between. The CDR3 runs 13 residues. DNA for the CDR3: TGTGCCTGGAGAAGGGGGGTACGGGAAAAACTGTTTTTT. It specifies CAWRRGVREKLFF.

V gene TRBV23-1 combines with J gene TRBJ2-3; 10 positions agree with TRBD1. TRBV23-1 is reported as an ORF; its role is uncertain. This CDR3 has 16 amino acids. V was pared by 5 bases and J by 6 bases, with 11 bases of the junction left unmatched. CDR3 bases: TGCGCCAGCAGTTTCCCGACAGGGGGCGGTAGGGATACGCAGTATTTT. Translation gives CASSFPTGGGRDTQYF.

V usage is TRBV5-6 and J usage is TRBJ1-2, with D unclear. CDR3 size: 15 residues. CDR1 SGHDT and CDR2 YYEEEE come from the germline V gene. Trimming removed 7 bases from V and 3 bases from J, with 19 bases in between. The CDR3 loop reads CASPLWAQAYYGYTF. CDR3 coding DNA: TGTGCCAGCCCCCTCTGGGCCCAAGCCTACTATGGCTACACCTTC.

This sequence joins TRBV5-1 and TRBJ2-1; D unclear. Germline CDR1 reads SGHRS; CDR2 reads YFSETQ. The CDR3 extends over 13 amino acids. V was trimmed by 2 bases and J by 6 bases, leaving 9 bases between them. Written as DNA, the CDR3 is TGCGCCAGCAGCTTTGGCCGCGGCAATGAGCAGTTCTTC. Translating gives CASSFGRGNEQFF. Together with reference TRBV5-1 and TRBJ2-1, the CDR3 gives the full variable domain: KAGVTQTPRYLIKTRGQQVTLSCSPISGHRSVSWYQQTPGQGLQFLFEYFSETQRNKGNFPGRFSGRQFSNSRSEMNVSTLELGDSALYLCASSFGRGNEQFFGPGTRLTVL.

The chain combines TRBV6-1 with TRBJ1-5; D perhaps matches TRBD1 (5 bases). V gave up 3 bases and J gave up 0 bases, with 12 bases separating them. Germline V gene data show CDR1 as MNHNS and CDR2 as SASEGT. The CDR3 contains 16 residues. This CDR3 reads CASSEPRDSSNQPQHF. In DNA, the CDR3 is TGTGCCAGCAGTGAGCCCAGGGACTCTAGCAATCAGCCCCAGCATTTT.